The 27 T cell receptor beta chains in this list originate from one sample, sequenced in a study of blood T cell repertoires in COVID-19. The method was immunoSEQ multiplex PCR; TCRdb's version includes in-frame clones alone and lacks a portion of them. The sample records about 33,000 clones, 85% to 95% being singletons. The sequenced sample was peripheral blood. Receptors originate from a male donor with active COVID-19.

The chain links TRBV4-1 to TRBJ2-3, with 9 bases that match TRBD2. V gave up 5 bases and J gave up 2 bases; unmatched junction bases: 14. Germline values: CDR1 MGHRA, CDR2 YSYEKL. CDR3 length: 18 residues. This CDR3 reads CASSTPPRTSVNTDTQYF. In nucleotides, the CDR3 is TGCGCCAGCAGCACACCACCCCGGACTAGCGTAAACACAGATACGCAGTATTTT.

To note about this clone: One end of the junction is discordant with germline, which a read error may explain. The CDR3 DNA reads TGTGCCAGCTCACCGATCGAAAAGGGGGCTGCTCTAGACTTC. This gives the protein CASSPIEKGAALDF. The chain combines TRBV18 with TRBJ2-7; TRBD1 agrees at 7 bases. Per the germline V gene, CDR1 is KGHSH and CDR2 is LQKENI. The CDR3 covers 14 residues.

The chain joins TRBV21-1 to TRBJ2-7; the table gives TRBD1 as D, unverified against the DNA. TRBV21-1 is designated a pseudogene. The CDR3 consists of 15 residues. The CDR3 loop reads CASIEGDSNSYEQYF. As DNA, the CDR3 is TGTGCCAGCATCGAGGGGGACAGCAACTCCTACGAGCAGTACTTC.

This chain joins TRBV5-1 and TRBJ2-2; the match to TRBD1 covers 8 bases. After removal of 4 bases from V and 5 bases from J, the junction contained 16 bases not matched to a gene. The CDR3 spans 18 residues. Germline V gene sequence: CDR1 SGHRS, CDR2 YFSETQ. The CDR3 coding sequence is TGCGCCAGCAGCCCCCACGTCGGACAGGGTCAGCGAACCGGGGAGCTGTTTTTT. This sequence encodes CASSPHVGQGQRTGELFF.

CDR3 sequence reads: CASKVGNYGYTF. The CDR3 nucleotides are TGTGCCAGCAAGGTCGGGAACTATGGCTACACCTTC. The chain is built from TRBV2 and TRBJ1-2, with D uncertain. The CDR3 is made up of 12 amino acids. Germline V gene sequence: CDR1 SNHLY, CDR2 FYNNEI. Trimming left V 7 bases short and J 2 bases short, with 8 bases between.

The chain is built from TRBV28 and TRBJ1-2; D perhaps matches TRBD1 (5 bases). V was clipped by 6 bases and J by 7 bases, with 18 bases between them. Looked up from germline, CDR1 is MDHEN and CDR2 is SYDVKM. The CDR3 consists of 14 residues. As DNA, the CDR3 is TGTGCCAGCAGACGGGGGAGAGGATCTACTGGCTACACCTTC. Encoded protein: CASRRGRGSTGYTF.

The chain is built from TRBV19 and TRBJ2-2; a possible D gene is TRBD1 (5 bases). The germline V and J ends were trimmed by 0 bases and 1 base, with 6 bases remaining between them. CDR3 length equals 15 residues. Looked up from germline, CDR1 is LNHDA and CDR2 is SQIVND (reference sequence). CDR3 DNA: TGTGCCAGTAGTATAGACAGGGTGAACACCGGGGAGCTGTTTTTT. Translated, it gives CASSIDRVNTGELFF.

J is TRBJ1-2 and V is TRBV6-5; a possible D gene is TRBD1 (5 bases). The CDR3 consists of 12 residues. V was trimmed by 6 bases and J by 11 bases, leaving 16 bases between them. Germline CDR1 MNHEY, CDR2 SVGAGI. CDR3 amino acids: CASRTQGGSYTF. CDR3 coding DNA: TGTGCCAGCAGGACTCAGGGCGGCTCTTACACCTTC.

This chain connects TRBV4-2 to TRBJ1-5, with 9 positions matching TRBD1. Trimming removed 0 bases from V and 11 bases from J; junction bases left unmatched: 11. CDR1 is LGHNA, CDR2 YNFKEQ, per germline. The CDR3 extends over 16 amino acids. The chain's CDR3 is CASSQDYGTGRTAQHF. Here the CDR3 DNA reads TGTGCCAGCAGCCAAGATTACGGGACAGGGCGCACGGCCCAGCATTTT.

This clone was detected only once. The CDR3 DNA is TGTGCCAGCAGCTTACGGGCCGGGAATACCTACGAGCAGTACTTC. It is translated as CASSLRAGNTYEQYF. The J gene is TRBJ2-7, the V gene TRBV7-2; TRBD2 is a possible D gene (5 bases). Trimming took off 2 bases at V and 2 bases at J, with 13 bases between the two ends. This CDR3 has 15 residues. The germline gives CDR1 SGHTA, CDR2 FQGNSA.

This clone was observed once. The V call is TRBV27, the J call TRBJ1-4; unclear D gene. This CDR3 contains 14 residues. Deletions cut 6 bases from V and 7 bases from J, with 15 bases between. Germline CDR1 and CDR2: MNHEY and SMNVEV (reference sequence). CDR3 in amino acids: CASREYGRGEKLFF. The CDR3 DNA reads as TGTGCCAGCAGGGAATATGGCCGGGGTGAAAAACTGTTTTTT. The full variable domain, completed using reference TRBV27 and TRBJ1-4, is EAQVTQNPRYLITVTGKKLTVTCSQNMNHEYMSWYRQDPGLGLRQIYYSMNVEVTDKGDVPEGYKVSRKEKRNFPLILESPSPNQTSLYFCASREYGRGEKLFFGSGTQLSVL.

The V gene is TRBV6-6, the J gene TRBJ1-2; TRBD1 agrees at 9 bases. The CDR3 is made up of 11 amino acids. Germline trimming cut 6 bases from V and 8 bases from J; bases unmatched to any gene: 1. Germline CDR1 MNHNY, CDR2 SVGAGI (reference sequence). The CDR3 nucleotides are TGTGCCAGCAGGGACAGGGGAGGCTACACCTTC. The encoded protein is CASRDRGGYTF.

In DNA, the CDR3 is TGTGCCAGCAGGCGGACAGGGGGGAACACCGGGGAGCTGTTTTTT. This encodes CASRRTGGNTGELFF. The rearrangement uses TRBV6-5 and TRBJ2-2; 10 nucleotides match TRBD1. The CDR3 is 15 amino acids. Per the germline V gene, CDR1 is MNHEY and CDR2 is SVGAGI. V lost 6 bases to trimming and J lost 1 base; unmatched junction nucleotides: 2.

This clone was seen just once. This chain connects TRBV7-2 to TRBJ1-4; weak D call: TRBD1 (6 bases). The length of the CDR3 is 13 residues. The V gene lost 1 base and the J gene lost 8 bases, with 8 bases spanning the gap. Germline-derived CDR1 and CDR2 are SGHTA and FQGNSA. The CDR3 region is CASSLGQAEKLFF. The CDR3 bases are TGTGCCAGCAGCTTAGGACAGGCGGAAAAACTGTTTTTT.

The chain is built from TRBV28 and TRBJ2-4; 12 bases are shared with TRBD1. This CDR3 has 15 amino acids. V lost 6 bases to trimming and J lost 6 bases; unmatched junction nucleotides: 6. CDR1 is MDHEN, CDR2 SYDVKM, per germline. CDR3 sequence: CASSKGDRGRNIQYF. CDR3 bases: TGTGCCAGCAGCAAGGGGGACAGGGGGCGAAACATTCAGTACTTC.

The chain couples TRBV6-5 to TRBJ2-1; TRBD1 is a possible D gene (6 bases). The CDR3 loop spans 14 amino acids. The V end was cut by 6 bases, the J end by 0 bases, with 9 bases between. Germline CDR1 is MNHEY and CDR2 is SVGAGI. The CDR3, as DNA: TGTGCCAGCAGGAGGGACACCTCCTACAATGAGCAGTTCTTC. As protein: CASRRDTSYNEQFF.

The V call is TRBV13, the J call TRBJ2-2; maybe TRBD2 (5 bases). V was pared by 8 bases and J by 0 bases, with 7 bases between. The CDR3 contains 13 residues. Germline CDR1 PRHDT, CDR2 FYEKMQ (reference sequence). This CDR3 reads CASRDPNTGELFF. CDR3 DNA: TGTGCCAGCCGGGATCCGAACACCGGGGAGCTGTTTTTT.

The chain joins TRBV18 to TRBJ1-5; D not resolved. Germline CDR1 and CDR2: KGHSH and LQKENI. This CDR3 is 12 amino acids long. The V end was cut by 5 bases, the J end by 7 bases, with 9 bases between. CDR3 protein: CASSKGGQPQHF. As DNA, the CDR3 is TGTGCCAGCTCAAAAGGAGGGCAGCCCCAGCATTTT.

The gene calls are TRBV5-6 and TRBJ2-2; 7 nucleotides line up with TRBD1. V lost 4 bases and J lost 6; bases outside the gene matches: 9. CDR3 length: 15 residues. Germline V lookup: CDR1 SGHDT, CDR2 YYEEEE. CDR3: CASSRDRVKAGELFF. CDR3 in DNA: TGTGCCAGCAGCCGTGACAGGGTGAAGGCCGGGGAGCTGTTTTTT.

The gene calls are TRBV20-1 and TRBJ2-7; D is perhaps TRBD1 (6 bases). V was trimmed by 3 bases and J by 2 bases, leaving 8 bases between them. There are 12 residues in the CDR3. The germline V gene has CDR1 DFQATT and CDR2 SNEGSKA (reference sequence). The CDR3 sequence is CSASGGTYEQYF. CDR3 nucleotides: TGCAGTGCTAGTGGGGGCACCTACGAGCAGTACTTC.

This chain joins TRBV18 and TRBJ1-4; 9 bases align to TRBD1. The CDR3 runs to 17 residues. The germline V gene has CDR1 KGHSH and CDR2 LQKENI. With 3 bases clipped from V and 7 bases from J, the junction kept 12 bases outside the gene matches. CDR3 nucleotides: TGTGCCAGCTCACCGAGACAGGGGGAAGTATCAGGTGAAAAACTGTTTTTT. Residues: CASSPRQGEVSGEKLFF.

As to this clone: At one end the junction does not follow the germline gene, possibly because of a read error. The chain recombines TRBV11-3 with TRBJ1-3; 7 bases are shared with TRBD1. The CDR3 is 14 amino acids. Per germline, CDR1 SGHNT and CDR2 YENEEA. The CDR3, as DNA: TGTGCGAGCACGTTTATACAGGGGGGAAACACCATATATTTT. It yields the protein CASTFIQGGNTIYF.

The rearrangement uses TRBV3-1 (or the pseudogene TRBV3-2) and TRBJ2-1, with D possibly matching TRBD2 (6 bases). Germline CDR1 is LGHDT and CDR2 is YNNKEL (reference sequence). Trimming pared 2 bases from V and 4 bases from J, leaving 27 bases between. The CDR3 runs to 20 residues. As DNA, the CDR3 is TGTGCCAGCAGCCAAAAATGGGGGAGGAGCGGCGGGGTCTTTTACAATGAGCAGTTCTTC. Its translation is CASSQKWGRSGGVFYNEQFF.

The chain joins TRBV29-1 to TRBJ1-2; 9 bases agree with TRBD1. The junction had 11 bases not matched to a gene; V was cut back by 7 bases and J by 8 bases. The germline gives CDR1 SQVTM, CDR2 ANQGSEA. This CDR3 has 13 residues. The CDR3 is CSAGTGMLNGYTF. CDR3 coding DNA: TGCAGCGCAGGGACAGGGATGCTCAACGGCTACACCTTC.

V gene TRBV18 combines with J gene TRBJ2-7; 10 bases align to TRBD1. CDR3 length: 13 amino acids. Looked up from germline, CDR1 is KGHSH and CDR2 is LQKENI. With V trimmed by 4 bases and J by 5 bases, 2 bases remained unmatched. The CDR3 loop is CASSRGTGDEQYF. The CDR3 DNA is TGTGCCAGCTCACGCGGGACAGGGGACGAGCAGTACTTC.

This chain links TRBV5-1 with TRBJ2-7; 7 bases match TRBD1. CDR1 is SGHRS, CDR2 YFSETQ, per germline. V was pared by 1 base and J by 3 bases, with 4 bases of the junction left unmatched. CDR3 length: 14 residues. DNA of the CDR3: TGCGCCAGCAGCTTGAGGCAGGGGGTCTACGAGCAGTACTTC. Its protein is CASSLRQGVYEQYF.

This chain uses TRBV29-1 with TRBJ1-1; maybe TRBD1 (6 bases). The germline V gene encodes CDR1 SQVTM and CDR2 ANQGSEA. Between the trimmed V and J ends, which lost 7 bases and 0 bases, there was a span of 12 bases. CDR3 length equals 13 residues. The DNA of the CDR3 is TGCAGCGCCAACAGGGAAATGAACACTGAAGCTTTCTTT. Its protein product is CSANREMNTEAFF.